The T cell receptor beta chain under discussion was sequenced for a study of blood T cell repertoires in COVID-19. Study at large: T cells, B-cell-depleted T cells, or PBMCs provided the cDNA or gDNA that served as material.

This table comes from immunoSEQ multiplex PCR, and its TCRdb copy is limited to in-frame clones, with some not included. The top ten hold 15% of the sample, which has approximately 150,000 clones, almost 85% seen once. The CDR3 is 17 amino acids. CDR1 MDHEN and CDR2 SYDVKM come from the germline V gene. V shed 6 bases and J shed 0 bases, with 15 bases lying between them. This TCR came from a human donor with acute or convalescent COVID-19. The donor label of this sample is uncertain. V and J are TRBV28 and TRBJ1-6; D not resolved. What was sequenced was peripheral blood. CDR3 bases: TGTGCCAGCAGCCCCGGAGCGCTCAGCTCCTATAATTCACCCCTCCACTTT. Translation: CASSPGALSSYNSPLHF.